Each of the 28 T cell receptor beta chains below was sequenced from the same sample in a study of cytomegalovirus exposure and HLA in healthy donors. The PCR employed 60 Vbeta primers together with 13 Jbeta primers. Profiled with immunoSEQ multiplex PCR; TCRdb holds only in-frame clones, not every one. The sample includes 120,000 or so clones, roughly four fifths of them seen just once. The sample comprised PBMCs. The receptors were gathered from a male donor in good health and CMV-seropositive.

This clone came up once. The rearrangement joins TRBV9 to TRBJ2-1; 9 bases fit TRBD2. Germline assignment: CDR1 SGDLS and CDR2 YYNGEE. This CDR3 is built from 15 residues. V shed 5 bases and J 5 bases; nucleotides not matched to a gene: 8. CDR3 bases: TGTGCCAGCAGTGAGAGCGGACTAGCGAACAATGAGCAGTTCTTC. As protein: CASSESGLANNEQFF.

The V call is TRBV11-3, the J call TRBJ2-7; 8 bases agree with TRBD2. Germline lookup yields CDR1 SGHNT and CDR2 YENEEA. The CDR3 length is 13 residues. The junction had 5 bases not matched to a gene; V was cut back by 3 bases and J by 7 bases. CDR3 loop: CASSFGAGGEQYF. DNA for the CDR3: TGTGCCAGCAGCTTCGGTGCGGGAGGAGAGCAGTACTTC.

V usage is TRBV7-8 and J usage is TRBJ2-7, with D hard to call. Between the trimmed V and J ends, which lost 2 bases and 2 bases, there was a span of 7 bases. Germline CDR1 and CDR2: SGHVS and FQNEAQ. This CDR3 comprises 13 residues. CDR3 loop: CASSLPETYEQYF. CDR3 DNA sequence: TGTGCCAGCAGCTTACCCGAGACCTACGAGCAGTACTTC.

On this clone: The sample carries other DNA sequences with the same CDR3. V is TRBV9 and J is TRBJ2-5, with 8 positions matching TRBD2. The CDR3 sequence is 14 residues long. V trimming: 0 bases; J trimming: 4 bases; junction bases outside the gene matches: 2. CDR1 is SGDLS and CDR2 is YYNGEE in the germline V gene. The CDR3 DNA reads TGTGCCAGCAGCGTAGGTCTAGCGGGAGAGACCCAGTACTTC. Its protein is CASSVGLAGETQYF. The whole variable domain, filled in from reference TRBV9 and TRBJ2-5, reads DSGVTQTPKHLITATGQRVTLRCSPRSGDLSVYWYQQSLDQGLQFLIQYYNGEERAKGNILERFSAQQFPDLHSELNLSSLELGDSALYFCASSVGLAGETQYFGPGTRLLVL.

The V and J genes are TRBV19 and TRBJ1-5; a weak D match, TRBD1 (6 bases). Germline V gene data show CDR1 as LNHDA and CDR2 as SQIVND (reference sequence). The CDR3 length is 14 residues. Trimming shortened V by 3 bases and J by 7 bases, and 13 bases separated the two germline ends. CDR3 amino acids: CASSIETGVQPQHF. DNA for the CDR3: TGTGCCAGTAGTATTGAGACAGGTGTCCAGCCCCAGCATTTT.

The V and J genes are TRBV2 and TRBJ2-4; 7 bases are shared with TRBD1. Germline-derived CDR1 and CDR2 are SNHLY and FYNNEI. CDR3 length: 14 residues. Trimming took 0 bases from V and 12 from J; bases not matched to a gene: 8. CDR3 nucleotide sequence: TGTGCCAGCAGTGAAGCCACGGATGGGGACAGTCAGTACTTC. This encodes CASSEATDGDSQYF.

The gene calls are TRBV10-3 and TRBJ2-7; tentative D call: TRBD1 (5 bases). V dropped 3 bases and J dropped 5 bases, with 14 bases sitting between them. Per germline, CDR1 ENHRY and CDR2 SYGVKD. The CDR3 has 14 amino acids. CDR3 DNA: TGTGCCATCAGTGAAGAGAACAGGAGCAACGAGCAGTACTTC. Protein: CAISEENRSNEQYF.

This sequence joins TRBV11-2 and TRBJ2-7, with 8 bases fitting TRBD1. The CDR3 has 15 residues. From germline, CDR1 is SGHAT and CDR2 FQNNGV. V lost 1 base and J lost 5; bases outside the gene matches: 7. The CDR3, as DNA: TGTGCCAGCAGCTTAGGTACAGGGGGTAAGGACGAGCAGTACTTC. The encoded protein is CASSLGTGGKDEQYF.

The V call is TRBV30, the J call TRBJ2-1, with 9 bases identical to TRBD2. Germline V gives CDR1 GTSNPN, CDR2 SVGIG (reference sequence). The CDR3 is 18 residues long. V lost 4 bases and J lost 9; bases outside the gene matches: 22. CDR3 amino acids: CAWTRSSGIPPLSGEQFF. DNA for the CDR3: TGTGCCTGGACCCGATCTAGCGGGATCCCCCCTCTGTCGGGTGAGCAGTTCTTC.

The gene calls are TRBV19 and TRBJ2-7; D is perhaps TRBD2 (6 bases). Germline assignment: CDR1 LNHDA and CDR2 SQIVND (reference sequence). The CDR3 covers 15 residues. The germline V and J ends were trimmed by 2 bases and 3 bases, with 14 bases remaining between them. CDR3 bases: TGTGCCAGTAGTATATTTTCGGGGACTCACTACGAGCAGTACTTC. Translating it yields CASSIFSGTHYEQYF.

This chain joins TRBV20-1 and TRBJ2-7; unclear D gene. Trimming stripped 3 bases from V and 3 bases from J, with 3 bases between. CDR3 length equals 10 residues. Germline V gives CDR1 DFQATT, CDR2 SNEGSKA (reference sequence). The CDR3 is CSASYYEQYF. The CDR3 DNA is TGCAGTGCTAGCTACTACGAGCAGTACTTC.

The V call is TRBV18, the J call TRBJ1-2, with a tentative D call TRBD1 (6 bases). From germline, CDR1 is KGHSH and CDR2 LQKENI. This CDR3 comprises 15 residues. Trimming stripped 3 bases from V and 4 bases from J, with 15 bases between. CDR3 nucleotide sequence: TGTGCCAGCTCACCTGGGGGGGGCGAAATCTATGGCTACACCTTC. This codes for CASSPGGGEIYGYTF.

This chain joins TRBV28 and TRBJ2-1; 8 nucleotides match TRBD2. Germline V gene data show CDR1 as MDHEN and CDR2 as SYDVKM. CDR3 size: 14 residues. J was trimmed by 6 bases and V by 3 bases; bases with no gene match: 4. CDR3 DNA: TGTGCCAGCAGTTTGACGGGGGGGAGCAATGAGCAGTTCTTC. Protein: CASSLTGGSNEQFF.

The V gene is TRBV7-9, the J gene TRBJ2-1; 13 bases are a match to TRBD2. The CDR3 extends over 15 amino acids. Germline values: CDR1 SEHNR, CDR2 FQNEAQ (reference sequence). V dropped 2 bases and J dropped 10; count of bases not matched to a gene: 5. The CDR3 sequence: CASSLSRLAGGEQFF. In DNA, the CDR3 is TGTGCCAGCAGCTTAAGTCGACTAGCGGGAGGAGAGCAGTTCTTC.

The rearrangement joins TRBV5-1 to TRBJ1-4; 7 bases align to TRBD1. Looked up from germline, CDR1 is SGHRS and CDR2 is YFSETQ. Unmatched junction bases numbered 8, after V lost 2 bases and J lost 10 bases. CDR3 length: 14 amino acids. The CDR3 sequence is CASSFRGGEGKLFF. The CDR3 DNA sequence: TGCGCCAGCAGCTTTAGAGGGGGCGAGGGAAAACTGTTTTTT.

This rearrangement joins TRBV9 to TRBJ1-2; no reliable D call. This CDR3 is 12 amino acids long. The germline V gene encodes CDR1 SGDLS and CDR2 YYNGEE. V was clipped by 4 bases and J by 3 bases, with 7 bases between them. The CDR3 DNA is TGTGCCAGCAGCCCCACATACTATGGCTACACCTTC. This codes for CASSPTYYGYTF.

V usage is TRBV9 and J usage is TRBJ2-7; tentative D call: TRBD1 (6 bases). Deletions cut 1 base from V and 7 bases from J, with 12 bases between. CDR3 length equals 13 residues. Per the germline V gene, CDR1 is SGDLS and CDR2 is YYNGEE. CDR3 DNA sequence: TGTGCCAGCAGCGTACAGGGGTCTGGGGAGCAGTACTTC. Translation: CASSVQGSGEQYF.

V is TRBV2 and J is TRBJ2-6; 9 bases map to TRBD1. Germline assignment: CDR1 SNHLY and CDR2 FYNNEI. The CDR3 runs to 16 residues. V dropped 9 bases and J dropped 2; count of bases not matched to a gene: 8. CDR3 sequence reads: CASPRDREPGANVLTF. The CDR3 coding sequence is TGTGCCAGTCCCCGGGACAGGGAGCCTGGGGCCAACGTCCTGACTTTC.

The CDR3, as DNA: TGTGCCAGCAGCAAAGGACAGGGTTACGAGCAGTACTTC. Translated: CASSKGQGYEQYF. The chain uses TRBV21-1 and TRBJ2-7; the D call of TRBD1 is as the table states it, not checked on the DNA. TRBV21-1 is listed as a pseudogene. CDR3 length: 13 amino acids.

The sample holds one count of this clone. V is TRBV6-4 and J is TRBJ2-5, with 9 nucleotides matching TRBD1. V shed 7 bases, J shed 5 bases, and the junction held 8 bases outside the gene matches. Germline V gives CDR1 MRHNA, CDR2 SNTAGT. The CDR3 sequence is 14 residues long. CDR3 region: CASMEDRGGETQYF. In DNA form, the CDR3 reads TGTGCCAGCATGGAGGACAGGGGAGGTGAGACCCAGTACTTC.

About this clone: A read error may produce the germline difference seen at one junction end. V usage is TRBV27 and J usage is TRBJ2-7; tentatively, D is TRBD1 (6 bases). The CDR3 length is 14 residues. Germline-derived CDR1 and CDR2 are MNHEY and SMNVEV (reference sequence). The CDR3 reads CASSLSGATYEQHF. The CDR3 coding sequence is TGTGCCAGCAGTTTGTCAGGGGCGACCTACGAGCAGCACTTC.

The chain links TRBV11-2 to TRBJ2-7; 14 positions agree with TRBD2. Germline V CDR1 and CDR2: SGHAT, FQNNGV. The CDR3 contains 14 residues. V shed 4 bases, J shed 5 bases, and the junction held 1 base outside the gene matches. The chain's CDR3 is CASSSGLAGDEQYF. In DNA form, the CDR3 reads TGTGCCAGCAGCTCGGGACTAGCGGGAGACGAGCAGTACTTC.

This chain links TRBV7-9 with TRBJ2-7; maybe TRBD1 (6 bases). Trimming took 5 bases from V and 3 from J, leaving 14 bases between them. This CDR3 region has 14 residues. Germline V CDR1 and CDR2: SEHNR, FQNEAQ (reference sequence). The CDR3 reads CASSRQGLNYEQYF. The CDR3 coding sequence is TGTGCCAGCAGCAGGCAGGGGCTGAACTACGAGCAGTACTTC.

The chain is built from TRBV4-2 and TRBJ2-7; D ambiguous. Germline lookup yields CDR1 LGHNA and CDR2 YNFKEQ. The CDR3 has 14 residues. The ends were cut back, 0 bases at V and 3 bases at J, with 9 bases in the middle. CDR3 sequence reads: CASSQELLGYEQYF. The CDR3, as DNA: TGTGCCAGCAGCCAAGAACTGCTCGGCTACGAGCAGTACTTC.

The J gene is TRBJ2-1, the V gene TRBV11-2; tentative D call: TRBD2 (6 bases). The V gene lost 7 bases and the J gene lost 8 bases, with 21 bases spanning the gap. Germline values: CDR1 SGHAT, CDR2 FQNNGV. The CDR3 length is 15 residues. CDR3 in DNA: TGTGCCAGCACCTCCCTAACGGGAGCTCAGGATGAGCAGTTCTTC. It codes for CASTSLTGAQDEQFF.

This chain connects TRBV15 to TRBJ1-5; D perhaps matches TRBD1 (6 bases). Per germline, CDR1 LNHNV and CDR2 YYDKDF (reference sequence). Trimming stripped 0 bases from V and 5 bases from J, with 11 bases between. The CDR3 consists of 15 residues. CDR3 loop: CATSRDLAGDQPQHF. CDR3 in DNA: TGTGCCACCAGCAGAGATCTTGCAGGGGATCAGCCCCAGCATTTT.

With respect to this clone: One end of the junction fails to match germline, which may point to a read error. The chain is built from TRBV4-1 and TRBJ2-1, with a tentative D call TRBD2 (6 bases). The CDR3 is 15 residues long. The germline V gene encodes CDR1 MGHRA and CDR2 YSYEKL. The CDR3 is CASSRPRDSDNEQFF. CDR3 nucleotides: TGCGCCAGCAGCCGCCCTCGGGACTCCGACAATGAGCAGTTCTTC.

The V gene is TRBV27, the J gene TRBJ2-1; tentatively, D is TRBD2 (5 bases). V gave up 3 bases and J gave up 0 bases, with 9 bases separating them. There are 15 residues in the CDR3. Germline V gives CDR1 MNHEY, CDR2 SMNVEV (reference sequence). CDR3: CASSFSGSSYNEQFF. DNA for the CDR3: TGTGCCAGCAGTTTCAGTGGGAGCTCCTACAATGAGCAGTTCTTC.